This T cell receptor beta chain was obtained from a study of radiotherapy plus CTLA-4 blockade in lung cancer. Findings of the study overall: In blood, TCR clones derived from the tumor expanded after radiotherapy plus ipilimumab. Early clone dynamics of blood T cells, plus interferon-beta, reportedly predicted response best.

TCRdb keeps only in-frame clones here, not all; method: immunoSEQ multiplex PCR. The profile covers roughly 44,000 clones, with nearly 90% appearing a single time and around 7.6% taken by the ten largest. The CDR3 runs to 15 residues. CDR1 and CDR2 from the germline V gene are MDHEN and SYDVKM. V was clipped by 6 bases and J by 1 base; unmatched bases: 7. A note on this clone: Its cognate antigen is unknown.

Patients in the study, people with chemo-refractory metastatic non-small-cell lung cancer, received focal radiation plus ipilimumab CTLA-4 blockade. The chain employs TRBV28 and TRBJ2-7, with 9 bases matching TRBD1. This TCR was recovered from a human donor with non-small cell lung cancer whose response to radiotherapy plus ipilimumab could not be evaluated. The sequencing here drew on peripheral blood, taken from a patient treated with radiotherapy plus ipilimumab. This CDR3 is CASSPSGTGSYEQYF. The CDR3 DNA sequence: TGTGCCAGCAGCCCCTCCGGGACAGGGTCCTACGAGCAGTACTTC.